Listed here are 8 T cell receptor beta chains from one sample, sequenced in a study of cytomegalovirus exposure and HLA in healthy donors. Primers: 60 Vbeta forward and 13 Jbeta reverse. The method was immunoSEQ multiplex PCR; TCRdb's version includes in-frame clones alone and lacks a portion of them. Of about 180,000 clones in the sample, 84% were seen once. The sequencing sample was made of PBMCs. These receptors came from a man aged 18 to 29 in good health and CMV-seronegative.

The chain carries TRBV7-3 and TRBJ2-1; perhaps TRBD1 as D (5 bases). This CDR3 has 13 amino acids. Germline CDR1 is SGHTA and CDR2 is FQGTGA. Trimming stripped 3 bases from V and 7 bases from J, with 10 bases between. CDR3 amino acids: CASSFEGENEQFF. Here the CDR3 DNA reads TGTGCCAGCAGCTTTGAAGGGGAAAATGAGCAGTTCTTC.

The chain employs TRBV5-1 and TRBJ2-2, with a possible D match to TRBD2 (7 bases). Trimming removed 2 bases at V and 0 bases at J, with 11 bases between. The germline V gene has CDR1 SGHRS and CDR2 YFSETQ. The length of the CDR3 is 16 residues. The CDR3 is CASSLGGGANTGELFF. CDR3 DNA: TGCGCCAGCAGCTTAGGAGGGGGGGCGAACACCGGGGAGCTGTTTTTT.

The chain couples TRBV4-3 to TRBJ2-7; 7 positions match TRBD1. The CDR3 consists of 14 residues. Trimming removed 5 bases from V and 2 bases from J; junction bases left unmatched: 6. CDR1 and CDR2 (germline): LGHNA, YSLEER. The CDR3 region is CASSRGHLTYEQYF. CDR3 nucleotide sequence: TGCGCCAGCAGCAGGGGGCACTTGACCTACGAGCAGTACTTC.

V usage is TRBV5-8 and J usage is TRBJ2-7; the D gene is possibly TRBD2 (6 bases). The length of the CDR3 is 15 residues. Per the germline V gene, CDR1 is SGHTS and CDR2 is YDEGEE. Trimming left V 4 bases short and J 4 bases short, with 18 bases between. CDR3 DNA: TGTGCCAGCAGCCTTCTTACCGGAGGGCCGTACGAGCAGTACTTC. It specifies CASSLLTGGPYEQYF. Using reference TRBV5-8 and TRBJ2-7 for the parts outside the CDR3, the full variable domain is EAGVTQSPTHLIKTRGQQATLRCSPISGHTSVYWYQQALGLGLQFLLWYDEGEERNRGNFPPRFSGRQFPNYSSELNVNALELEDSALYLCASSLLTGGPYEQYFGPGTRLTVT.

The CDR3 loop is CASRSLLAVYNDEQFF. The CDR3 DNA reads TGTGCCAGCAGGTCTCTTTTAGCAGTTTATAACGATGAGCAGTTCTTC. This sequence joins TRBV27 and TRBJ2-1; D unclear. The CDR3 covers 16 residues. V lost 6 bases and J 8 bases, leaving 23 bases between the germline ends. Germline assignment: CDR1 MNHEY and CDR2 SMNVEV (reference sequence).

The V and J genes are TRBV5-4 and TRBJ1-6; D perhaps matches TRBD1 (5 bases). The CDR3 sequence is 14 residues long. The V gene lost 1 base and the J gene lost 7 bases, with 9 bases spanning the gap. The V gene's germline CDR1 is SGHNT and CDR2 YYREEE (reference sequence). Here the CDR3 reads CASSLRGPNSPLHF. The DNA of the CDR3 is TGTGCCAGCAGCTTGAGGGGCCCGAATTCACCCCTCCACTTT.

The rearrangement uses TRBV5-1 and TRBJ2-7; D perhaps matches TRBD1 (5 bases). The CDR3 loop spans 14 amino acids. The germline V gene encodes CDR1 SGHRS and CDR2 YFSETQ. Trimming cost V 0 bases and J 0 bases, with 7 bases left between them. CDR3 loop: CASSLDRTSYEQYF. DNA for the CDR3: TGCGCCAGCAGCTTGGACAGGACCTCCTACGAGCAGTACTTC.

The chain carries TRBV7-9 and TRBJ1-2; no firm D call. V dropped 5 bases and J dropped 8 bases, with 15 bases sitting between them. Germline values: CDR1 SEHNR, CDR2 FQNEAQ (reference sequence). CDR3 size: 13 residues. The DNA for the CDR3 is TGTGCCAGCAGCGCCCAGGAGGTTGAAGGCTACACCTTC. Amino acid sequence: CASSAQEVEGYTF.